Below, 28 T cell receptor beta chains from the same sample are listed, as sequenced in a study of lymphopenia after photon versus proton radiotherapy. The table came from immunoSEQ multiplex PCR; TCRdb's copy has only in-frame clones and leaves some out. The repertoire holds approximately 21,000 clones, with 85% as singletons. The sequencing here drew on peripheral blood, taken from a patient treated with photon-based radiotherapy. These receptors all stem from a man aged 55-75 years with pancreatic cancer.

This clone was observed a handful of times. J is TRBJ1-1 and V is TRBV7-9; 8 bases map to TRBD1. Germline V gives CDR1 SEHNR, CDR2 FQNEAQ (reference sequence). The junction had 4 bases not matched to a gene; V was cut back by 5 bases and J by 11 bases. There are 11 residues in the CDR3. The CDR3 protein is CASSTGGTAFF. CDR3 DNA sequence: TGTGCCAGCAGCACAGGGGGAACCGCTTTCTTT. Filled out from reference TRBV7-9 and TRBJ1-1, the complete variable domain reads DTGVSQNPRHKITKRGQNVTFRCDPISEHNRLYWYRQTLGQGPEFLTYFQNEAQLEKSRLLSDRFSAERPKGSFSTLEIQRTEQGDSAMYLCASSTGGTAFFGQGTRLTVV.

The rearrangement uses TRBV4-3 and TRBJ1-5; the D is unclear. V was clipped by 0 bases and J by 7 bases, with 7 bases between them. CDR3 length: 13 amino acids. The V gene's germline CDR1 is LGHNA and CDR2 YSLEER. For the CDR3, the DNA is TGCGCCAGCAGCCAAGACAGTTACCAGCCCCAGCATTTT. It specifies CASSQDSYQPQHF.

CDR3 residues: CASSQVGDYEQYF. CDR3 DNA: TGTGCCAGCAGCCAAGTGGGGGACTACGAGCAGTACTTC. V and J are TRBV14 and TRBJ2-7; D tentatively reads TRBD1 or TRBD2 (5 bases each). This CDR3 is 13 amino acids long. The V gene's germline CDR1 is SGHDN and CDR2 FVKESK. V was cut by 1 base and J by 3 bases, with 7 bases left in between.

The J gene is TRBJ2-7, the V gene TRBV5-1; no firm D call. Germline CDR1 reads SGHRS; CDR2 reads YFSETQ. The V end was cut by 2 bases, the J end by 3 bases, with 6 bases between. The CDR3 runs 12 residues. CDR3 nucleotide sequence: TGCGCCAGCAGCTTAACGCTCTACGAGCAGTACTTC. Translated, it gives CASSLTLYEQYF.

This clone has only one observation. The V and J genes are TRBV30 and TRBJ2-3; 8 bases map to TRBD2. The germline V gene encodes CDR1 GTSNPN and CDR2 SVGIG (reference sequence). Germline trimming cut 0 bases from V and 1 base from J; bases unmatched to any gene: 6. The CDR3 totals 16 residues. CDR3 residues: CAWSVRKLAGTDTQYF. CDR3 bases: TGTGCCTGGAGTGTACGTAAACTAGCGGGCACAGATACGCAGTATTTT.

The chain joins TRBV28 to TRBJ2-7, with no clear D. CDR3 size: 13 residues. Germline values: CDR1 MDHEN, CDR2 SYDVKM. V lost 5 bases to trimming and J lost 7 bases, with 15 bases between them. CDR3 sequence (DNA): TGTGCCAGCAGTCCGCCTGCGTCCCGGGAGCAGTACTTC. Its translation: CASSPPASREQYF.

The chain employs TRBV7-9 and TRBJ2-1; D gene ambiguous. This CDR3 comprises 12 residues. Germline CDR1 is SEHNR and CDR2 is FQNEAQ (reference sequence). Trimming removed 2 bases at V and 8 bases at J, with 7 bases between. In DNA, the CDR3 is TGTGCCAGCAGCTTATATATGGATGAGCAGTTCTTC. Protein sequence: CASSLYMDEQFF.

The chain joins TRBV5-6 to TRBJ2-5; D gene unclear. The CDR3 has 12 residues. The germline gives CDR1 SGHDT, CDR2 YYEEEE. The V end was cut by 4 bases, the J end by 4 bases, with 8 bases between. The CDR3 spells CASSRRLETQYF. CDR3 coding DNA: TGTGCCAGCAGCAGGCGCCTAGAGACCCAGTACTTC. The complete variable domain, with remaining parts taken from reference TRBV5-6 and TRBJ2-5, reads DAGVTQSPTHLIKTRGQQVTLRCSPKSGHDTVSWYQQALGQGPQFIFQYYEEEERQRGNFPDRFSGHQFPNYSSELNVNALLLGDSALYLCASSRRLETQYFGPGTRLLVL.

In DNA form, the CDR3 reads TGTGCCAGCAGTGCTCTGGGTCGCGAGACCCAGTACTTC. It codes for CASSALGRETQYF. The chain combines TRBV25-1 with TRBJ2-5; D call uncertain. This CDR3 region has 13 residues. Trimming left V 4 bases short and J 5 bases short, with 11 bases between. Germline loops: CDR1 MGHDK, CDR2 SYGVNS.

The CDR3 bases are TGTGCCAGCGGAGGGACAGATCGGGAGACCCAGTACTTC. Protein: CASGGTDRETQYF. The chain joins TRBV2 to TRBJ2-5; possible D gene TRBD1, 7 bases. Germline V CDR1 and CDR2: SNHLY, FYNNEI. CDR3 size: 13 residues. The ends were cut back, 8 bases at V and 5 bases at J, with 15 bases in the middle.

This clone was seen a few times. The CDR3 bases are TGCAGCGTGGGGCGGGGCGCGGGGGAGGTAGATACGCAGTATTTT. Protein sequence: CSVGRGAGEVDTQYF. The chain carries TRBV29-1 and TRBJ2-3; 7 bases are shared with TRBD2. The CDR3 extends over 15 amino acids. The germline CDR1 and CDR2 sequences are SQVTM and ANQGSEA. V lost 6 bases and J lost 5; bases outside the gene matches: 14.

The chain uses TRBV15 and TRBJ1-2, with TRBD1 identical over 7 bases. The CDR3 length is 16 residues. The germline gives CDR1 LNHNV, CDR2 YYDKDF (reference sequence). The trim removed 0 bases at V and 0 bases at J, leaving 4 bases unmatched. The CDR3 is CATSRERDRTNYGYTF. The DNA of the CDR3 is TGTGCCACCAGCAGAGAGCGGGACAGAACTAACTATGGCTACACCTTC.

CDR3 bases: TGTGCCATCAGTGACCCTCGCCGGACCTTTGGGGGACAGGGGAACACCGGGGAGCTGTTTTTT. This encodes CAISDPRRTFGGQGNTGELFF. The chain joins TRBV10-3 to TRBJ2-2; 9 bases map to TRBD1. V shed 3 bases, J shed 1 base, and the junction held 18 bases outside the gene matches. CDR1 is ENHRY and CDR2 is SYGVKD in the germline V gene. CDR3 length equals 21 residues.

The sample holds a few counts of this clone. The chain employs TRBV5-4 and TRBJ1-5, with unresolved D. Between the trimmed V and J ends, which lost 0 bases and 7 bases, there was a span of 8 bases. The V gene's germline CDR1 is SGHNT and CDR2 YYREEE (reference sequence). The CDR3 extends over 13 amino acids. The CDR3 here is CASSLGAGQPQHF. DNA for the CDR3: TGTGCCAGCAGCTTGGGCGCAGGACAGCCCCAGCATTTT.

The chain is built from TRBV11-3 and TRBJ2-3, with TRBD2 matching over 7 bases. This CDR3 has 15 amino acids. CDR1 and CDR2 (germline): SGHNT, YENEEA. J lost 0 bases, V lost 1 base, and 1 base had no gene match. This chain's CDR3 is CASSLGLASTDTQYF. The CDR3 bases are TGTGCCAGCAGCTTAGGACTAGCTAGCACAGATACGCAGTATTTT.

This clone was observed a handful of times. The rearrangement uses TRBV11-2 and TRBJ2-7; D might be TRBD2 (5 bases). CDR3 length: 19 amino acids. Trimming cost V 5 bases and J 5 bases, with 31 bases left between them. Germline CDR1 is SGHAT and CDR2 is FQNNGV. As DNA, the CDR3 is TGTGCCAGCAGCCCGACGAGTCGATCGGGGTCTTTTCTTGGGCACGAGCAGTACTTC. Encoded protein: CASSPTSRSGSFLGHEQYF.

CDR3 nucleotides: TGTGCCAGCAGCTTGTTGACAGGGGCCCAAGAGACCCAGTACTTC. Its translation: CASSLLTGAQETQYF. The chain links TRBV5-6 to TRBJ2-5, with 8 bases aligning to TRBD1. The CDR3 spans 15 residues. The germline V gene has CDR1 SGHDT and CDR2 YYEEEE. Trimming took 1 base from V and 1 from J; bases not matched to a gene: 3.

This rearrangement joins TRBV19 to TRBJ2-7; D perhaps matches TRBD2 (6 bases). CDR1 is LNHDA, CDR2 SQIVND, per germline (reference sequence). Trimming shortened V by 4 bases and J by 4 bases, and 11 bases separated the two germline ends. This CDR3 is 13 amino acids long. This CDR3 is CASSTGTVYEQYF. The CDR3 DNA reads as TGTGCCAGTAGTACCGGGACTGTTTACGAGCAGTACTTC.

This chain's CDR3 is CASSPLTGSTEAFF. The CDR3 DNA reads TGTGCCAGCTCACCGCTGACAGGCAGCACTGAAGCTTTCTTT. The rearrangement joins TRBV18 to TRBJ1-1; tentatively, D is TRBD1 (6 bases). Trimming left V 3 bases short and J 4 bases short, with 12 bases between. There are 14 residues in the CDR3. Germline lookup yields CDR1 KGHSH and CDR2 LQKENI.

This sequence joins TRBV5-4 and TRBJ1-3; D is undetermined. CDR1 SGHNT and CDR2 YYREEE come from the germline V gene (reference sequence). This CDR3 region has 15 residues. V lost 5 bases to trimming and J lost 3 bases, with 15 bases between them. CDR3 sequence reads: CASSLGREIGNTIYF. The CDR3, as DNA: TGTGCCAGCAGTCTGGGTCGGGAAATTGGAAACACCATATATTTT.

This chain connects TRBV30 to TRBJ2-1; 9 bases match TRBD2. CDR1 and CDR2 from the germline V gene are GTSNPN and SVGIG (reference sequence). The CDR3 totals 14 residues. After removal of 7 bases from V and 1 base from J, the junction contained 5 bases not matched to a gene. The CDR3 coding sequence is TGTGCCTTAGAAAGCGGGGGGTCCTACAATGAGCAGTTCTTC. This sequence encodes CALESGGSYNEQFF.

This chain links TRBV5-5 with TRBJ1-2, with a weak D call TRBD1 (6 bases). CDR1 and CDR2 (germline): SGHKS, YYEKEE (reference sequence). The CDR3 runs 13 residues. The germline V and J ends were trimmed by 4 bases and 6 bases, with 13 bases remaining between them. CDR3 loop: CASSRTDSHGYTF. The CDR3 DNA is TGTGCCAGCAGCCGGACAGATTCTCATGGCTACACCTTC.

The rearrangement uses TRBV21-1 and TRBJ1-5. TRBV21-1 is recorded as a pseudogene. The CDR3 spans 12 residues. CDR3 DNA: TGTGCCAGCAGCGTCGGGGTTCAGCCCCAGCATTTT. It is translated as CASSVGVQPQHF.

The rearrangement joins TRBV2 to TRBJ1-2; tentatively, D is TRBD1 (6 bases). Germline lookup yields CDR1 SNHLY and CDR2 FYNNEI. The CDR3 runs to 15 residues. V lost 6 bases, J lost 0 bases, and 14 bases lay in between. The CDR3 protein is CASSQTQGTNYGYTF. As DNA, the CDR3 is TGTGCCAGCAGCCAAACACAGGGAACTAACTATGGCTACACCTTC.

V gene TRBV7-9 combines with J gene TRBJ1-1; D may be TRBD1 (5 bases). The CDR3 extends over 13 amino acids. The V end lost 8 bases, the J end lost 4 bases, and 14 bases lay between the germline ends. Germline V gene lookup returns CDR1 SEHNR and CDR2 FQNEAQ (reference sequence). CDR3 protein: CASPMGGGTEAFF. The CDR3, as DNA: TGTGCCAGCCCTATGGGGGGAGGCACTGAAGCTTTCTTT. Filled out from reference TRBV7-9 and TRBJ1-1, the complete variable domain reads DTGVSQNPRHKITKRGQNVTFRCDPISEHNRLYWYRQTLGQGPEFLTYFQNEAQLEKSRLLSDRFSAERPKGSFSTLEIQRTEQGDSAMYLCASPMGGGTEAFFGQGTRLTVV.

V gene TRBV29-1 combines with J gene TRBJ1-4, with 8 bases matching TRBD1. Trimming cost V 7 bases and J 5 bases; bases outside gene matches: 6. CDR1 and CDR2 from the germline V gene are SQVTM and ANQGSEA. The CDR3 runs to 13 residues. The CDR3 loop reads CSAGQGRNEKLFF. As DNA, the CDR3 is TGCAGCGCTGGACAGGGAAGGAATGAAAAACTGTTTTTT.

The chain recombines TRBV18 with TRBJ2-5, with D maybe TRBD2 (6 bases). This CDR3 has 15 amino acids. The germline V gene has CDR1 KGHSH and CDR2 LQKENI. Trimming took 0 bases from V and 2 from J, leaving 10 bases between them. The CDR3 DNA follows: TGTGCCAGCTCACCACCGCAGGGACTGCAAGAGACCCAGTACTTC. Its translation is CASSPPQGLQETQYF.

The rearrangement uses TRBV29-1 and TRBJ2-1; D gene uncertain. From germline, CDR1 is SQVTM and CDR2 ANQGSEA. Trimming pared 4 bases from V and 0 bases from J, leaving 10 bases between. This CDR3 comprises 14 residues. The CDR3 reads CSVVSGRSYNEQFF. DNA of the CDR3: TGCAGCGTTGTAAGTGGGCGCTCCTACAATGAGCAGTTCTTC.